This is a list of T cell receptor beta chains from one sample in a study of response to subunit inactivated influenza vaccine. TCRdb re-analysed the RT-PCR reads in MiXCR, keeping a single row per CDR3 protein. The sample consists of about 520,000 distinct CDR3 sequences, around 7.9% of them appearing once. The starting material was PBMCs from blood, obtained roughly 24 months after vaccination. Receptors originate from a man between 50 and 69 years old who received an inactivated influenza vaccine. CDR3s include the opening cysteine and the closing phenylalanine or tryptophan. D genes are given only for firm matches. Only part of the rows carry a size: once, few, many, or a class if the clone is expanded.

CDR3	DNA	size	V	J	D
CASSYAAPSSGNTIYF	TGTGCCAGCAGTTACGCGGCACCGAGCTCTGGAAACACCATATATTTT	few	TRBV6-5	TRBJ1-3	NA
CASSRRLGPDTQYF	TGTGCCAGCAGCCGCCGTCTAGGCCCAGATACGCAGTATTTT	few	TRBV4-2	TRBJ2-3	NA
CASSQPGTEYGYTF	TGCGCCAGCAGCCAACCGGGGACAGAGTATGGCTACACCTTC	NA	TRBV5-1	TRBJ1-2	TRBD1
CAKDPGQNGTEAFF	TGCGCCAAAGATCCGGGACAGAATGGAACTGAAGCTTTCTTT	few	TRBV10-1	TRBJ1-1	TRBD1
CASREAGLAGYNEQFF	TGTGCCAGCAGAGAAGCCGGACTAGCGGGTTACAATGAGCAGTTCTTC	few	TRBV6-1	TRBJ2-1	TRBD2
CASSLGAHSDTQYF	TGCGCCAGCAGCTTGGGGGCGCATTCAGATACGCAGTATTTT	many	TRBV5-1	TRBJ2-3	NA
CASSFETLETQYF	TGTGCCAGCAGCTTTGAGACACTGGAGACCCAGTACTTC	few	TRBV7-2	TRBJ2-5	NA
CASSPHGQGGGEKLFF	TGTGCCAGCAGCCCACACGGACAGGGGGGTGGCGAAAAACTGTTTTTT	NA	TRBV7-9	TRBJ1-4	TRBD1
CASSQSGLAGGTDTQYF	TGCGCCAGCAGCCAAAGCGGACTAGCGGGAGGCACAGATACGCAGTATTTT	few	TRBV4-3	TRBJ2-3	TRBD2
CSVEREGGYGYTF	TGCAGCGTTGAAAGGGAGGGCGGCTATGGCTACACCTTC	many	TRBV29-1	TRBJ1-2	NA
CASSYGIWTGYSGANVLTF	TGTGCCAGCAGTTACGGGATTTGGACAGGGTACTCTGGGGCCAACGTCCTGACTTTC	few	TRBV6-5	TRBJ2-6	TRBD1
CSVEISSWDRCFVRYEQYF	TGCAGCGTTGAGATCTCATCTTGGGACAGGTGTTTTGTTAGATACGAGCAGTACTTC	NA	TRBV29-1	TRBJ2-7	TRBD1
CASSFDDSSNQPQHF	TGTGCCAGCAGTTTTGATGACAGTAGCAATCAGCCCCAGCATTTT	NA	TRBV12-3/TRBV12-4	TRBJ1-5	NA
CASSPYEAYEQYF	TGTGCCAGCAGCCCCTACGAAGCCTACGAGCAGTACTTC	NA	TRBV4-2	TRBJ2-7	NA
CASSLVKEYGGYTF	TGTGCCAGCAGCTTAGTTAAGGAGTATGGTGGCTACACCTTC	many	TRBV7-2	TRBJ1-2	NA
CASCRRGRGLSYNEQFF	TGTGCCAGCTGCCGCAGGGGGCGGGGGCTCTCCTACAATGAGCAGTTCTTC	NA	TRBV3-1	TRBJ2-1	NA
CASSLRGQSSGNTIYF	TGTGCCAGCAGCTTGAGGGGCCAGAGCTCTGGAAACACCATATATTTT	few	TRBV5-6	TRBJ1-3	NA
CASSPAVGGSSGNTIYF	TGTGCCAGCAGCCCAGCCGTCGGAGGCAGCTCTGGAAACACCATATATTTT	few	TRBV4-2	TRBJ1-3	NA
CASFHGTGWYNEQFF	TGTGCCAGCTTCCATGGCACAGGGTGGTACAATGAGCAGTTCTTC	few	TRBV6-2/TRBV6-3	TRBJ2-1	NA
CARRRGLAGEWGWEQYF	TGTGCCAGGCGGAGGGGGTTAGCGGGAGAGTGGGGATGGGAGCAGTACTTC	NA	TRBV25-1	TRBJ2-7	TRBD2
CASSPRLAGGTGANVLTF	TGTGCCAGCAGCCCCCGACTAGCGGGGGGGACTGGGGCCAACGTCCTGACTTTC	NA	TRBV6-2/TRBV6-3	TRBJ2-6	TRBD2
CATRLGDEQFF	TGTGCCACAAGACTAGGGGATGAGCAGTTCTTC	few	TRBV10-3	TRBJ2-1	NA
CASGLQGSTEAFF	TGTGCCAGCGGCTTACAGGGAAGCACTGAAGCTTTCTTT	NA	TRBV5-6	TRBJ1-1	NA
CASSFDFQSTSYEQYF	TGTGCCAGCAGTTTCGATTTTCAGAGTACCTCCTACGAGCAGTACTTC	once	TRBV28	TRBJ2-7	NA
CASTRQLDNEQFF	TGTGCCAGCACGCGACAGCTAGACAATGAGCAGTTCTTC	NA	TRBV12-3/TRBV12-4	TRBJ2-1	NA
CASSPVGGKGTEAFF	TGTGCCAGCAGCCCAGTGGGGGGGAAAGGGACTGAAGCTTTCTTT	few	TRBV7-7	TRBJ1-1	NA
CASSQETVVKQFF	TGTGCCAGCAGCCAAGAAACGGTGGTGAAGCAGTTCTTC	many	TRBV3-1	TRBJ2-1	NA
CASSPSPGGRTGELFF	TGTGCCAGCAGCCCCAGCCCGGGGGGCAGGACCGGGGAGCTGTTTTTT	few	TRBV7-2	TRBJ2-2	NA
CASTEGGLGGISTDTQYF	TGTGCCAGCACCGAAGGGGGCCTCGGGGGAATTAGCACAGATACGCAGTATTTT	NA	TRBV9	TRBJ2-3	NA
CASHGGPSGRANNEQFF	TGTGCCAGCCACGGAGGACCCAGCGGGAGGGCTAACAATGAGCAGTTCTTC	many	TRBV12-3/TRBV12-4	TRBJ2-1	TRBD2
CSGAEILTDTQYF	TGCAGTGGGGCGGAAATACTCACAGATACGCAGTATTTT	few	TRBV20-1	TRBJ2-3	NA
CSARDSAWRAFF	TGCAGTGCTAGAGATTCAGCGTGGAGGGCTTTCTTT	NA	TRBV20-1	TRBJ1-1	NA
CASSMTSTYNEQFF	TGTGCCAGCAGTATGACTAGCACATACAATGAGCAGTTCTTC	NA	TRBV6-2/TRBV6-3	TRBJ2-1	TRBD2
CASSPLGPFASDTQYF	TGTGCCAGCAGCCCACTGGGCCCCTTCGCCTCAGATACGCAGTATTTT	NA	TRBV7-2	TRBJ2-3	NA
CASIRGSGTGELFF	TGTGCCAGCATCCGGGGGTCGGGGACCGGGGAGCTGTTTTTT	NA	TRBV7-9	TRBJ2-2	NA
CASSGNPYEQYF	TGTGCCAGCAGTGGGAATCCCTACGAGCAGTACTTC	NA	TRBV6-2/TRBV6-3	TRBJ2-7	NA
CASSFGGPDTEAFF	TGCGCCAGCAGCTTTGGGGGGCCGGACACTGAAGCTTTCTTT	NA	TRBV5-1	TRBJ1-1	NA
CASSTTGDINYGYTF	TGTGCCAGCAGCACCACAGGGGATATAAACTATGGCTACACCTTC	many	TRBV5-5	TRBJ1-2	TRBD1
CASRGQRSTDTQYF	TGCGCCAGCCGCGGACAAAGAAGCACAGATACGCAGTATTTT	many	TRBV5-1	TRBJ2-3	NA
CASSPGTGITEAFF	TGTGCCAGCAGCCCAGGGACAGGGATCACTGAAGCTTTCTTT	few	TRBV5-5	TRBJ1-1	TRBD1
CASTRTYPYAQYF	TGTGCCAGCACCCGGACTTACCCCTACGCGCAGTACTTC	many	TRBV6-1	TRBJ2-7	NA